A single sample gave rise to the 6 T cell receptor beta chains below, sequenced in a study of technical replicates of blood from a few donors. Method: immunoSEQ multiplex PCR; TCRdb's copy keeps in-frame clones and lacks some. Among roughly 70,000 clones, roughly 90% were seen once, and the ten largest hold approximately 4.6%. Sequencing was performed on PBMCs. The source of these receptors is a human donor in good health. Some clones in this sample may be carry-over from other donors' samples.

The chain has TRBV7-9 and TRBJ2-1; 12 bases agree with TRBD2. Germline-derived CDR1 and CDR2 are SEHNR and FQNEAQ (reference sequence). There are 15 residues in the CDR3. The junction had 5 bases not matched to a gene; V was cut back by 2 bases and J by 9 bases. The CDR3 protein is CASSLLAGGSSEQFF. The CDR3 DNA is TGTGCCAGCAGCTTACTAGCGGGGGGGTCAAGTGAGCAGTTCTTC.

CDR3 coding DNA: TGTGCCAGCTCACCACAGCGACTAGCACCCGACGAGCAGTACTTC. Protein product: CASSPQRLAPDEQYF. The chain has TRBV18 and TRBJ2-7, with 7 bases aligning to TRBD2. The CDR3 has 15 residues. The V gene end was trimmed by 1 base and the J gene end by 5 bases; junction bases not matched to a gene: 8. The germline gives CDR1 KGHSH, CDR2 LQKENI. The full variable domain, its missing parts supplied by reference TRBV18 and TRBJ2-7, is NAGVMQNPRHLVRRRGQEARLRCSPMKGHSHVYWYRQLPEEGLKFMVYLQKENIIDESGMPKERFSAEFPKEGPSILRIQQVVRGDSAAYFCASSPQRLAPDEQYFGPGTRLTVT.

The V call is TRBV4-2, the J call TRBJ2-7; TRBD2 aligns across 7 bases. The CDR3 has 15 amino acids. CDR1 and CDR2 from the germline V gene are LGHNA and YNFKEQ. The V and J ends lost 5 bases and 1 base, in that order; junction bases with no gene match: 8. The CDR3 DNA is TGTGCCAGCAGCAAAGGACTAGGGGATTCCTACGAGCAGTACTTC. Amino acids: CASSKGLGDSYEQYF.

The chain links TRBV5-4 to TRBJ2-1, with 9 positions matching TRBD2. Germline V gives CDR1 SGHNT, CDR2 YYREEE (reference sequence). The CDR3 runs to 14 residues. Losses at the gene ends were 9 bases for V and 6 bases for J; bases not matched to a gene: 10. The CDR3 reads CATSIAGVINEQFF. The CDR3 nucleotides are TGTGCCACCTCAATAGCGGGAGTCATCAATGAGCAGTTCTTC.

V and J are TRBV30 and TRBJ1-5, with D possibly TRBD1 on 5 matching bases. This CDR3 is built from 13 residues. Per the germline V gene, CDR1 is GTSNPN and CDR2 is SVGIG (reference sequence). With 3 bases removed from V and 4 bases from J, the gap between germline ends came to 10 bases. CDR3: CAWSFGGNQPQHF. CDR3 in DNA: TGTGCCTGGAGCTTCGGGGGGAATCAGCCCCAGCATTTT. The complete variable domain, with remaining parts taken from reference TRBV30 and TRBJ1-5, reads SQTIHQWPATLVQPVGSPLSLECTVEGTSNPNLYWYRQAAGRGLQLLFYSVGIGQISSEVPQNLSASRPQDRQFILSSKKLLLSDSGFYLCAWSFGGNQPQHFGDGTRLSIL.

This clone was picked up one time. Here the CDR3 reads CASSHAQGVSYEQYF. Here the CDR3 DNA reads TGCGCCAGCAGCCACGCACAGGGGGTCTCCTACGAGCAGTACTTC. V usage is TRBV5-1 and J usage is TRBJ2-7; 8 bases are a match to TRBD1. With 4 bases clipped from V and 0 bases from J, the junction kept 6 bases outside the gene matches. In germline, CDR1 is SGHRS, CDR2 YFSETQ. The CDR3 totals 15 residues.